Listed below are T cell receptor beta chains from one sample, sequenced in a study of blood T cell repertoires in COVID-19. Some clones are missing from TCRdb's copy, which holds only in-frame ones; the method was immunoSEQ multiplex PCR. The table shows around 250,000 clones, with 88% occurring only once. What was sequenced was PBMCs or T cells enriched from blood (not recorded which). These receptors all come from a woman aged 40-49 years who had been exposed to COVID-19. Both conserved end residues are part of each CDR3. Fields, in order: V gene, clone size, J gene, D gene, CDR3 DNA, CDR3 protein. A D gene is named only where the DNA matches it firmly. Expanded clones get a size class; other rows say once, few or many, or leave the size out.

TRBV19,-,TRBJ1-1,TRBD1,TGTGCCAGTAGTATACAGGGACAGATTGAAGCTTTCTTT,CASSIQGQIEAFF
TRBV6-5,-,TRBJ1-4,-,TGTGTCACCAAAGCGGGGGTGGCTAATGAAAAACTGTTTTTT,CVTKAGVANEKLFF
TRBV19,-,TRBJ1-1,TRBD1,TGTGCCAGTAGTACCGGGACAGGGGGCCTGTTGCCCCGAGCTTTCTTT,CASSTGTGGLLPRAFF
TRBV7-3,-,TRBJ2-3,TRBD1,TGTGCCAGCAGCACATGGGACAGGGGTACAGATACGCAGTATTTT,CASSTWDRGTDTQYF
TRBV6-4,-,TRBJ2-3,TRBD2,TGTGCCAGCAGTGACTCGGCGGGAGGGGCAGATACGCAGTATTTT,CASSDSAGGADTQYF
TRBV6-6,-,TRBJ1-6,TRBD1,TGTGCCAGCAGTCAACAGGGGGCTGATTCACCCCTCCACTTT,CASSQQGADSPLHF
TRBV11-2,-,TRBJ1-2,-,TGTGCCAGCAGCTCACAGGGAGAACTGGGCTACACCTTC,CASSSQGELGYTF
TRBV19,-,TRBJ2-1,-,TGTGCCAGTAGTAATTCCGGGGAGAGCTCCTACAATGAGCAGTTCTTC,CASSNSGESSYNEQFF
TRBV4-3,-,TRBJ1-5,-,TGCGCCAGCAGCCAATCCGGGGAGGGGAATCAGCCCCAGCATTTT,CASSQSGEGNQPQHF
TRBV7-2,few,TRBJ1-1,-,TGTGCCAGCAGCTTAGAACTTACCCTTCTTCGGAACACTGAAGCTTTCTTT,CASSLELTLLRNTEAFF
TRBV7-2,-,TRBJ2-3,TRBD2,TGTGCCAGCAGCTCCGGACTAGCGGGGACCACAGATACGCAGTATTTT,CASSSGLAGTTDTQYF
TRBV5-6,-,TRBJ1-1,-,TGTGCCAGCAGCCCGCGCCCTACAGGGACCCTTGAAGCTTTCTTT,CASSPRPTGTLEAFF
TRBV4-3,-,TRBJ1-4,-,TGCGCCAGCAGCCAAGCGGCAGGGGAAACTAATGAAAAACTGTTTTTT,CASSQAAGETNEKLFF
TRBV19,-,TRBJ1-5,-,TGTGCCAGTAGTATCAACACCCCTACAGGAAGCAATCAGCCCCAGCATTTT,CASSINTPTGSNQPQHF
TRBV19,-,TRBJ2-2,TRBD2,TGTGCCAGTAGTACGTCTAGCGGGGGGGCAGCGTACACCGGGGAGCTGTTTTTT,CASSTSSGGAAYTGELFF
TRBV12-3/TRBV12-4,-,TRBJ1-1,-,TGTGCCAGCACCCCGACAGCCTACACTGAAGCTTTCTTT,CASTPTAYTEAFF
TRBV28,once,TRBJ2-1,-,TGTGCCAGCAGCCTCCTGACAGCTACCTACAATGAGCAGTTCTTC,CASSLLTATYNEQFF
TRBV7-7,-,TRBJ1-3,TRBD1,TGTGCCAGCAGCTCGGACAGGGGCTCTGGAAACACCATATATTTT,CASSSDRGSGNTIYF
TRBV27,-,TRBJ2-7,TRBD1,TGTGCCATCATTGACCACTGGTACAGGGGAAGAAGGTCCTACGAGCAGTACTTC,CAIIDHWYRGRRSYEQYF
TRBV30,-,TRBJ2-3,-,TGTGCCTGGAGCGCAGGCTGGACAGATACGCAGTATTTT,CAWSAGWTDTQYF
TRBV7-3,-,TRBJ1-5,-,TGTGCCAGCAGTCTCAGGCGGGATCAGCCCCAGCATTTT,CASSLRRDQPQHF
TRBV7-3,-,TRBJ2-1,TRBD2,TGTGCCAGCAGCATTGCAACCGGGACTAGCGGGATCAATGAGCAGTTCTTC,CASSIATGTSGINEQFF
TRBV2,-,TRBJ1-6,-,TGTGCCAGCAGTGAACAGGGCGGATCTAATTCACCCCTCCACTTT,CASSEQGGSNSPLHF
TRBV6-5,-,TRBJ1-1,TRBD1,TGTGCCAGCAGTTACGGCGACAGGGAGAACACTGAAGCTTTCTTT,CASSYGDRENTEAFF
TRBV4-1,-,TRBJ2-1,-,TGCGCCAGCAGCCAACCTGGCGGGGGCCAGCAGTTCTTC,CASSQPGGGQQFF
TRBV7-6,-,TRBJ2-2,TRBD1,TGTGCCAGCAGCTTAGGGATTCTGGACAGGGCGTCCGGGGAGCTGTTTTTT,CASSLGILDRASGELFF
TRBV3-1/TRBV3-2,once,TRBJ2-5,-,TGTGCCAGCAGCCACCGGGGAGGAGAGACCCAGTACTTC,CASSHRGGETQYF
TRBV29-1,-,TRBJ1-2,TRBD1,TGCAGCGTTCGGACAGGGGAGGACACCTTC,CSVRTGEDTF
TRBV19,-,TRBJ1-1,TRBD1,TGTGCCAGTAGTACCCGGGACAGTCGATTAGCTTTCTTT,CASSTRDSRLAFF
TRBV6-5,few,TRBJ2-7,TRBD1,TGTGCCAGCAGTTCTAGACAGGGGGGTCCCTACGAGCAGTACTTC,CASSSRQGGPYEQYF
TRBV2,-,TRBJ2-3,TRBD1,TGTGCCAGCAGCACCGGGACAGGGCGACCCCGCACAGATACGCAGTATTTT,CASSTGTGRPRTDTQYF
TRBV29-1,-,TRBJ1-2,TRBD1,TGCAGCTCTACAGGGGGCGAGGACTATGGCTACACCTTC,CSSTGGEDYGYTF
TRBV28,-,TRBJ1-1,-,TGTGCCAGCCAAACACCCAGGCCTTTGGGAGCTTTCTTT,CASQTPRPLGAFF
TRBV18,once,TRBJ2-1,-,TGTGCCAGCTCATTTACCGTCCCTCCATCGGATGAGCAGTTCTTC,CASSFTVPPSDEQFF
TRBV7-2,-,TRBJ2-7,TRBD2,TGTGCCAGCAGCTTAAGCGGGGGGGCTGGTGAGCAGTACTTC,CASSLSGGAGEQYF
TRBV18,-,TRBJ1-5,-,TGTGCCAGCTCACCAGGGGGGGGTCAGCCCCAGCATTTT,CASSPGGGQPQHF
TRBV11-2,-,TRBJ1-1,-,TGTGCCAGCAGCTTAGTAGGGCGGGGGAACACTGAAGCTTTCTTT,CASSLVGRGNTEAFF
TRBV7-9,-,TRBJ1-1,TRBD1,TGTGCCAGCAGTCCGGGACAGCTCACTCTGACACTGACCACTGAAGCTTTCTTT,CASSPGQLTLTLTTEAFF
TRBV3-1/TRBV3-2,-,TRBJ2-3,TRBD1,TGTGCCAGCAGCACCCGACAGGGCCCTGGAGATACGCAGTATTTT,CASSTRQGPGDTQYF
TRBV4-2,once,TRBJ2-3,TRBD2,TGTGCCAGCAGCCGCCACCAAGGGCGTAGCGGGAGCACAGATACGCAGTATTTT,CASSRHQGRSGSTDTQYF
TRBV7-3,-,TRBJ2-3,-,TGTGCCAGCAGCTTAACTCGACTGTACGAAACAGATACGCAGTATTTT,CASSLTRLYETDTQYF
TRBV4-2,-,TRBJ2-3,TRBD1,TGTGCCAGCAGCCGAACTCAAACAGGGGCAGATACGCAGTATTTT,CASSRTQTGADTQYF
TRBV7-7,-,TRBJ2-1,TRBD1,TGTGCCAGCAGCTTAGGTTTGACAGGGAGATTGAATGAGCAGTTCTTC,CASSLGLTGRLNEQFF
TRBV2,-,TRBJ2-5,TRBD2,TGTTCTACGAAGTTAGGACTAGCGGGCGAACAAGAGACCCAGTACTTC,CSTKLGLAGEQETQYF
TRBV9,-,TRBJ1-6,TRBD1,TGTGCCAGCAGCGTAGGACCGACAGGGAAGGCGGTCTCCTATAATTCACCCCTCCACTTT,CASSVGPTGKAVSYNSPLHF
TRBV19,-,TRBJ1-6,-,TGTGCCAGTAGTATACAGGGGAATTCACCCCTCCACTTT,CASSIQGNSPLHF
TRBV5-4,-,TRBJ2-1,TRBD1,TGTGCCAGCAGTCGGACAGGGACGGTTGAGCAGTTCTTC,CASSRTGTVEQFF
TRBV5-5,-,TRBJ2-2,TRBD2,TGTGCCAGCAGCGCGGGGGTGGCGAACACCGGGGAGCTGTTTTTT,CASSAGVANTGELFF
TRBV7-9,-,TRBJ1-6,TRBD1,TGTGCCAGCAGCAGGGGGGACAGGGTTAATTCACCCCTCCACTTT,CASSRGDRVNSPLHF
TRBV9,-,TRBJ2-5,-,TGTGCCAGCAGCCGCGACAGAGAGACCCAGTACTTC,CASSRDRETQYF
TRBV6-2/TRBV6-3,few,TRBJ2-7,TRBD2,TGTGCCAGCAGTTACGTAGCGGGGCCCTCCTACGAGCAGTACTTC,CASSYVAGPSYEQYF
TRBV6-5,-,TRBJ1-6,TRBD1,TGTGCCAGCAACTCCCGGGACAGATTTAATTCACCCCTCCACTTT,CASNSRDRFNSPLHF
TRBV28,-,TRBJ2-3,TRBD2,TGTGCCAGCAGTCCTATTACTAGCGGGTTAACAGATACGCAGTATTTT,CASSPITSGLTDTQYF
TRBV28,-,TRBJ1-6,-,TGTGCCAGCAAACTTTTTAATTCACCCCTCCACTTT,CASKLFNSPLHF
TRBV5-1,-,TRBJ1-1,TRBD1,TGTGCCAGCCAACAGGGACAGGGGGGGATGAACACTGAAGCTTTCTTT,CASQQGQGGMNTEAFF
TRBV4-3,-,TRBJ1-1,TRBD1,TGCGCCAGCAGCCCACTGACAGGGAAGAACACTGAAGCTTTCTTT,CASSPLTGKNTEAFF
TRBV9,-,TRBJ2-1,-,TGTGCCAGCAGCAAAACTTTGACAGCTAGCTCCTACAATGAGCAGTTCTTC,CASSKTLTASSYNEQFF